Sequencing of this T cell receptor (beta chain) was carried out in a study of a mutant IDH1 vaccine in newly diagnosed glioma. On the study more broadly: Vaccination began 4-6 weeks post radiotherapy alone, or with temozolomide cycles.

Worth noting for this clone: Its specificity is unknown.

Profiling relied on immunoSEQ multiplex PCR, and the TCRdb table lists in-frame clones only, not all of them. This sample carries some 23,000 clones, around 82% of them seen once, and the ten largest clones take more than 7.5%. The CDR3 is made up of 16 amino acids. The germline V and J ends were trimmed by 4 bases and 1 base, with 16 bases remaining between them. Germline values: CDR1 MNHEY, CDR2 SVGAGI. Time point of the sample: week 11, during vaccination. Each dose delivered 300 ug of mutant IDH1 20-mer peptide subcutaneously with imiquimod. New WHO grade 3 or 4 IDH1-mutant, ATRX-lost astrocytomas were present in all donors.

Sample: PBMCs, taken from a glioma patient whose treatment included an IDH1 peptide vaccine. This receptor was taken from a woman between 18 and 29 years old with glioma. This rearrangement joins TRBV6-5 to TRBJ1-2; D is uncertain. The CDR3 bases are TGTGCCAGCAGTTTGCGGAATCCACTTAATAACTATGGCTACACCTTC. Translating it yields CASSLRNPLNNYGYTF.